This TCR beta chain came from a study of Tregs in tolerant kidney transplant recipients. Study-level points and caveats: Donor-specific Treg expansion exceeded global Treg expansion in tolerant patients, suggesting antigen drive. Nucleotide sequences could not be compared across some patients' samples due to primer changes. This study did not directly address biological reproducibility.

Thawed PBMCs were FACS-sorted into unstimulated CD4+CD25+CD127- regulatory T cells, CD4+CD25- non-regulatory cells, CD4 and CD8 cells. Details on this clone: Its antigen is currently unknown. The read stops 3 residues short of the end of the CDR3; the missing end is completed from the germline J gene.

Profiled with immunoSEQ multiplex PCR; TCRdb holds only in-frame clones, not every one. The listing records about 48,000 clones. The CDR3 has 14 amino acids. Trimming cost V 0 bases and J 4 bases, with 12 bases left between them. Germline V lookup: CDR1 DFQATT, CDR2 SNEGSKA (reference sequence). This chain joins TRBV20-1 and TRBJ2-5; D is unresolved. The sequencing here drew on CD4+ T cells from blood, taken before the transplant. The origin of this receptor is a human donor who received a combined kidney and bone marrow transplant. The sequenced part of the CDR3 DNA is TGCAGTGCTAGAGATGGCCGACTCCCAGAGACC. Encoded protein: CSARDGRLPET. The whole CDR3 is CSARDGRLPETQYF.